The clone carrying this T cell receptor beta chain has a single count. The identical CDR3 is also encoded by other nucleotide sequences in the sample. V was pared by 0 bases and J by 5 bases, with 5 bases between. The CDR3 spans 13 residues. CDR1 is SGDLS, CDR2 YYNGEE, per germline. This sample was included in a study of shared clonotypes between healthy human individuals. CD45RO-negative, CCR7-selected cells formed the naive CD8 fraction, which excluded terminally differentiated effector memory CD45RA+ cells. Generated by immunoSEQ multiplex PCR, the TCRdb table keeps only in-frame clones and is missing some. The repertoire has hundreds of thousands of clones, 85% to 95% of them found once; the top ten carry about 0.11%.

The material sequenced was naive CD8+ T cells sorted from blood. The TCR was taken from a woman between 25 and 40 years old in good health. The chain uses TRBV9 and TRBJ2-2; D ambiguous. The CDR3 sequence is CASSVGGTGELFF. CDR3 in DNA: TGTGCCAGCAGCGTAGGAGGAACCGGGGAGCTGTTTTTT.